The 32 T cell receptor beta chains in this list originate from one sample, sequenced in a study of blood T cell repertoires in COVID-19. Clones were read by immunoSEQ multiplex PCR, and TCRdb kept only the in-frame ones, dropping some. The table shows 300,000 or so clones, with just over 90% occurring only once. The sample comprised peripheral blood. These receptors were taken from a woman in her 30s with COVID-19, enrolled during active disease.

The rearrangement uses TRBV3-1 (or the pseudogene TRBV3-2) and TRBJ1-4; no clear D. The V end was cut by 0 bases, the J end by 10 bases, with 6 bases between. The CDR3 has 12 residues. Germline V CDR1 and CDR2: LGHDT, YNNKEL (reference sequence). The DNA for the CDR3 is TGTGCCAGCAGCCAAGACCGGAGAAAACTGTTTTTT. As protein: CASSQDRRKLFF.

This clone was detected only a few times. The chain couples TRBV19 to TRBJ1-1, with a possible D match to TRBD1 (5 bases). In germline, CDR1 is LNHDA, CDR2 SQIVND (reference sequence). V shed 3 bases and J shed 11 bases, with 13 bases lying between them. This CDR3 comprises 12 residues. The CDR3 region is CASSMSGETAFF. The CDR3 DNA reads TGTGCCAGTAGTATGTCGGGGGAAACGGCTTTCTTT.

The CDR3 loop is CASSGDRGADTQYF. Here the CDR3 DNA reads TGTGCCAGCAGTGGGGACAGAGGGGCAGATACGCAGTATTTT. The chain employs TRBV2 and TRBJ2-3, with 7 bases aligning to TRBD1. The CDR3 is made up of 14 amino acids. Germline CDR1 reads SNHLY; CDR2 reads FYNNEI. V dropped 4 bases and J dropped 4; count of bases not matched to a gene: 5.

This clone has only a few counts. This chain joins TRBV7-2 and TRBJ1-1, with TRBD1 matching 7 bases. The germline CDR1 and CDR2 sequences are SGHTA and FQGNSA. V shed 5 bases, J shed 1 base, and the junction held 7 bases outside the gene matches. The CDR3 has 15 residues. The CDR3 region has the DNA TGTGCCAGCAGCGTACAGGGACAGCCGAACACTGAAGCTTTCTTT. Residues: CASSVQGQPNTEAFF.

A word on this clone: The same CDR3 arises from other DNA sequences in this sample as well. The gene calls are TRBV4-1 and TRBJ2-7; 10 bases match TRBD1. Germline CDR1 MGHRA, CDR2 YSYEKL. The CDR3 totals 14 residues. V lost 4 bases and J lost 5; bases outside the gene matches: 5. CDR3 sequence: CASSLRQGAHEQYF. CDR3 nucleotides: TGCGCCAGCAGCCTCAGACAGGGGGCCCACGAGCAGTACTTC.

This clone came up once. The J gene is TRBJ2-5, the V gene TRBV5-1, with TRBD1 matching over 10 bases. V was clipped by 4 bases and J by 5 bases; unmatched bases: 11. Germline V CDR1 and CDR2: SGHRS, YFSETQ. The CDR3 is 16 amino acids. The CDR3 DNA follows: TGCGCCAGCAGCACTACGGGACAGGGGACGGAGGAGACCCAGTACTTC. Translating it yields CASSTTGQGTEETQYF.

This clone was counted a single time. J is TRBJ1-1 and V is TRBV6-1; a possible D gene is TRBD1 (5 bases). The germline V and J ends were trimmed by 2 bases and 9 bases, with 16 bases remaining between them. The CDR3 is 14 residues long. In germline, CDR1 is MNHNS, CDR2 SASEGT. CDR3 sequence reads: CASSEQNLQGQAFF. The CDR3 region has the DNA TGTGCCAGCAGTGAACAGAATCTCCAGGGCCAAGCTTTCTTT.

The rearrangement links TRBV27 to TRBJ1-5; D remains ambiguous. V was clipped by 4 bases and J by 2 bases, with 9 bases between them. Germline CDR1 and CDR2: MNHEY and SMNVEV (reference sequence). This CDR3 has 14 residues. The CDR3 loop reads CASSSSGGNQPQHF. CDR3 nucleotides: TGTGCCAGCAGTTCCTCAGGCGGCAATCAGCCCCAGCATTTT.

The chain links TRBV19 to TRBJ2-2; D may be TRBD2 (5 bases). Trimming cost V 5 bases and J 1 base, with 17 bases left between them. CDR1 is LNHDA and CDR2 is SQIVND in the germline V gene (reference sequence). There are 17 residues in the CDR3. The CDR3 loop reads CASSPRGARGNTGELFF. CDR3 nucleotide sequence: TGTGCCAGTAGTCCCCGGGGTGCCCGGGGGAACACCGGGGAGCTGTTTTTT.

The rearrangement links TRBV6-2 or TRBV6-3 to TRBJ1-5, with TRBD1 matching over 10 bases. CDR1 and CDR2 from the germline V gene are MNHEY and SVGEGT. Trimming cost V 5 bases and J 5 bases; bases outside gene matches: 6. The CDR3 is made up of 15 amino acids. The DNA for the CDR3 is TGTGCCAGCAGTCTGACAGGGGGCCTAGATCAGCCCCAGCATTTT. Amino acid sequence: CASSLTGGLDQPQHF.

The J gene is TRBJ2-7, the V gene TRBV19; TRBD2 matches 9 bases. Germline CDR1 reads LNHDA; CDR2 reads SQIVND (reference sequence). This CDR3 comprises 15 residues. The V and J ends lost 5 bases and 6 bases, in that order; junction bases with no gene match: 11. The CDR3 DNA is TGTGCCAGTAGTGTCTCCCGTGTAGCGGGAGTCGAGCAGTACTTC. Protein product: CASSVSRVAGVEQYF.

The gene calls are TRBV6-5 and TRBJ2-3; no clear D. The V and J ends lost 2 bases and 3 bases respectively, with 6 bases between them. This CDR3 is 13 amino acids long. Germline V gives CDR1 MNHEY, CDR2 SVGAGI. CDR3 in amino acids: CASSYVRTDTQYF. CDR3 nucleotide sequence: TGTGCCAGCAGTTACGTGAGAACAGATACGCAGTATTTT.

J is TRBJ2-7 and V is TRBV4-2; tentative D call: TRBD2 (6 bases). The V gene's germline CDR1 is LGHNA and CDR2 YNFKEQ. V lost 0 bases and J lost 1, with 16 bases in between. The CDR3 loop spans 17 amino acids. CDR3 residues: CASSQDLRRDQSYEQYF. The CDR3 DNA follows: TGTGCCAGCAGCCAAGATCTGAGGAGGGACCAGTCCTACGAGCAGTACTTC.

The rearrangement uses TRBV6-5 and TRBJ2-7, with TRBD2 matching over 12 bases. V was pared by 5 bases and J by 4 bases, with 3 bases of the junction left unmatched. CDR1 MNHEY and CDR2 SVGAGI come from the germline V gene. This CDR3 is built from 14 residues. The CDR3 DNA follows: TGTGCCAGCAGTAGGACTAGCGGGGTTTACGAGCAGTACTTC. It yields the protein CASSRTSGVYEQYF.

V usage is TRBV27 and J usage is TRBJ2-7; TRBD1 matches at 7 bases. The length of the CDR3 is 15 residues. Trimming at V came to 2 bases and at J to 2 bases, leaving 6 bases not matched to a gene. Germline V gene lookup returns CDR1 MNHEY and CDR2 SMNVEV (reference sequence). The CDR3 is CASSLTQGPTYEQYF. The DNA of the CDR3 is TGTGCCAGCAGTTTAACACAGGGGCCTACCTACGAGCAGTACTTC.

The chain recombines TRBV6-5 with TRBJ2-2; D might be TRBD1 (6 bases). The CDR3 is 14 residues long. Germline CDR1 MNHEY, CDR2 SVGAGI. The V end lost 8 bases, the J end lost 2 bases, and 12 bases lay between the germline ends. CDR3 DNA: TGTGCCAGCGGGGGACAAACTAACACCGGGGAGCTGTTTTTT. Translated, it gives CASGGQTNTGELFF.

V is TRBV19 and J is TRBJ1-5, with 8 positions matching TRBD1. Germline CDR1 LNHDA, CDR2 SQIVND (reference sequence). This CDR3 has 14 residues. Unmatched junction bases numbered 5, after V lost 3 bases and J lost 7 bases. The CDR3 nucleotides are TGTGCCAGTAGTATTCTTACAGGGGGGCAGCCCCAGCATTTT. The encoded protein is CASSILTGGQPQHF.

The chain combines TRBV4-1 with TRBJ1-4; 7 nucleotides agree with TRBD1. The CDR3 contains 17 residues. Trimming cost V 4 bases and J 0 bases; bases outside gene matches: 8. The germline V gene has CDR1 MGHRA and CDR2 YSYEKL. This CDR3 reads CASSPSDRAPTNEKLFF. The CDR3 region has the DNA TGCGCCAGCAGCCCGTCCGACAGGGCTCCAACTAATGAAAAACTGTTTTTT.

The V and J genes are TRBV29-1 and TRBJ1-5, with 9 bases lining up with TRBD1. Germline V gene sequence: CDR1 SQVTM, CDR2 ANQGSEA. The trim removed 5 bases at V and 7 bases at J, leaving 15 bases unmatched. The CDR3 contains 16 residues. The CDR3 sequence: CSVLTGGTGSGQPQHF. The CDR3 coding sequence is TGCAGCGTTCTTACAGGGGGGACAGGGAGCGGACAGCCCCAGCATTTT.

The V and J genes are TRBV20-1 and TRBJ1-1, with no clear D. The CDR3 consists of 14 residues. The V and J ends lost 3 bases and 5 bases respectively, with 16 bases between them. Germline CDR1 and CDR2: DFQATT and SNEGSKA (reference sequence). CDR3 nucleotide sequence: TGCAGTGCTAGTCCTCCGGAGGTGGGGACTGAAGCTTTCTTT. Amino acid sequence: CSASPPEVGTEAFF.

V is TRBV15 and J is TRBJ2-6, with TRBD2 as a possible D gene (5 bases). Germline lookup yields CDR1 LNHNV and CDR2 YYDKDF (reference sequence). The V gene lost 5 bases and the J gene lost 1 base, with 18 bases spanning the gap. This CDR3 is built from 18 residues. The CDR3 DNA follows: TGTGCCACCAGCGGGTCAGAAGGGAGCTATTCTGGGGCCAACGTCCTGACTTTC. This sequence encodes CATSGSEGSYSGANVLTF.

The chain is built from TRBV5-6 and TRBJ2-7, with D tentatively TRBD1 (6 bases). The CDR3 covers 16 residues. Germline assignment: CDR1 SGHDT and CDR2 YYEEEE. Trimming cost V 0 bases and J 0 bases, with 13 bases left between them. CDR3 bases: TGTGCCAGCAGCTTGGTGGGACATACGTCCTCCTACGAGCAGTACTTC. Its protein is CASSLVGHTSSYEQYF. Together with reference TRBV5-6 and TRBJ2-7, the CDR3 gives the full variable domain: DAGVTQSPTHLIKTRGQQVTLRCSPKSGHDTVSWYQQALGQGPQFIFQYYEEEERQRGNFPDRFSGHQFPNYSSELNVNALLLGDSALYLCASSLVGHTSSYEQYFGPGTRLTVT.

The V gene is TRBV6-5, the J gene TRBJ1-1, with D hard to call. The CDR3 loop spans 13 amino acids. Germline-derived CDR1 and CDR2 are MNHEY and SVGAGI. Trimming removed 7 bases from V and 3 bases from J, with 12 bases in between. CDR3 nucleotide sequence: TGTGCCAGCATCCCCGGGAGTTACACTGAAGCTTTCTTT. It specifies CASIPGSYTEAFF.

This clone was seen a few times. This chain uses TRBV25-1 with TRBJ1-1; the D gene is possibly TRBD1 (5 bases). Germline CDR1 reads MGHDK; CDR2 reads SYGVNS. The germline V and J ends were trimmed by 4 bases and 5 bases, with 8 bases remaining between them. The CDR3 is made up of 12 amino acids. This CDR3 reads CASSAGKTEAFF. CDR3 nucleotides: TGTGCCAGCAGTGCAGGGAAAACTGAAGCTTTCTTT.

The DNA of the CDR3 is TGTGCCAGCAGCCAAGGGGTCGGTCTAGCGGGACACGAGCAGTACTTC. Encoded protein: CASSQGVGLAGHEQYF. This rearrangement joins TRBV4-2 to TRBJ2-7, with 9 bases fitting TRBD2. V shed 1 base, J shed 5 bases, and the junction held 9 bases outside the gene matches. The CDR3 covers 16 residues. Germline CDR1 is LGHNA and CDR2 is YNFKEQ.

This clone was observed a handful of times. The chain is built from TRBV6-5 and TRBJ1-1; 7 bases align to TRBD1. The CDR3 totals 12 residues. Trimming cost V 6 bases and J 7 bases; bases outside gene matches: 5. Germline V gene data show CDR1 as MNHEY and CDR2 as SVGAGI. The CDR3, as DNA: TGTGCCAGCAGAACCTGGGACAGTGAAGCTTTCTTT. It translates to CASRTWDSEAFF.

The V call is TRBV5-4, the J call TRBJ1-6; TRBD1 is a possible D gene (6 bases). The CDR3 has 15 residues. Germline V gene data show CDR1 as SGHNT and CDR2 as YYREEE (reference sequence). V was clipped by 3 bases and J by 3 bases, with 10 bases between them. CDR3 DNA sequence: TGTGCCAGCAGCTCCGACAGGCTCTATAATTCACCCCTCCACTTT. It specifies CASSSDRLYNSPLHF.

The chain carries TRBV6-1 and TRBJ1-1; D unresolved. CDR1 is MNHNS and CDR2 is SASEGT in the germline V gene. This CDR3 region has 13 residues. With 3 bases removed from V and 11 bases from J, the gap between germline ends came to 16 bases. CDR3 in amino acids: CASSETLSEDAFF. CDR3 coding DNA: TGTGCCAGCAGTGAGACCTTAAGTGAGGATGCTTTCTTT.

The rearrangement links TRBV12-3 or TRBV12-4 to TRBJ1-1; perhaps TRBD1 as D (6 bases). This CDR3 has 13 residues. The V gene lost 3 bases and the J gene lost 8 bases, with 13 bases spanning the gap. The CDR3 DNA reads as TGTGCCAGCAGTTTTTCAGGGGCGCAGGAAGCTTTCTTT. Its translation: CASSFSGAQEAFF.

This chain uses TRBV11-2 with TRBJ2-2, with D possibly TRBD2 on 5 matching bases. The germline V and J ends were trimmed by 5 bases and 5 bases, with 15 bases remaining between them. The CDR3 is made up of 15 amino acids. Germline V CDR1 and CDR2: SGHAT, FQNNGV. The CDR3 DNA is TGTGCCAGCAGCACGATAGAGAGGAGGACCGGGGAGCTGTTTTTT. Translated: CASSTIERRTGELFF.

This clone was seen more than once but under ten times. The chain has TRBV28 and TRBJ1-1; D is unclear. Germline V gene sequence: CDR1 MDHEN, CDR2 SYDVKM. The CDR3 contains 13 residues. The V end was cut by 10 bases, the J end by 5 bases, with 17 bases between. CDR3 in amino acids: CATNPGYRTEAFF. For the CDR3, the DNA is TGTGCCACAAACCCGGGGTATAGGACTGAAGCTTTCTTT.

This chain uses TRBV28 with TRBJ1-1, with D possibly matching TRBD1 (6 bases). Germline assignment: CDR1 MDHEN and CDR2 SYDVKM. The CDR3 spans 15 residues. Trimming removed 6 bases from V and 6 bases from J, with 20 bases in between. CDR3 sequence: CASRSGGGRGAEAFF. The DNA for the CDR3 is TGTGCCAGCAGGTCCGGCGGGGGGCGAGGGGCTGAAGCTTTCTTT.